Shown below are 17 T cell receptor beta chains from a single sample sequenced in a study of blood T cell repertoires in COVID-19. TCRdb's table, derived via immunoSEQ multiplex PCR, lists solely in-frame clones and lacks some. The sample holds about 120,000 clones; more than 75% are singletons and the top ten take over 9.5%. The sequenced material came from peripheral blood. These receptors were obtained from a woman between 65 and 79 years old with COVID-19, enrolled during active disease.

This rearrangement joins TRBV11-2 to TRBJ2-1; D possibly corresponds to TRBD2 (5 bases). With 0 bases removed from V and 0 bases from J, the gap between germline ends came to 12 bases. Germline V gene sequence: CDR1 SGHAT, CDR2 FQNNGV. The length of the CDR3 is 17 residues. The CDR3 region is CASSLDGVGSSYNEQFF. The CDR3 nucleotides are TGTGCCAGCAGCTTAGATGGGGTAGGGAGCTCCTACAATGAGCAGTTCTTC.

The rearrangement links TRBV28 to TRBJ2-7; TRBD1 matches at 7 bases. There are 13 residues in the CDR3. Per the germline V gene, CDR1 is MDHEN and CDR2 is SYDVKM. With 6 bases clipped from V and 6 bases from J, the junction kept 8 bases outside the gene matches. CDR3 sequence reads: CASRSGTVLEQYF. CDR3 nucleotides: TGTGCCAGCAGGTCCGGGACAGTCCTCGAGCAGTACTTC.

The chain recombines TRBV28 with TRBJ1-2, with D hard to call. CDR3 length: 15 residues. V lost 2 bases to trimming and J lost 4 bases, with 14 bases between them. CDR1 is MDHEN, CDR2 SYDVKM, per germline. CDR3 DNA sequence: TGTGCCAGCAGTTTAAGGCAGGCGACCTTCTATGGCTACACCTTC. It encodes CASSLRQATFYGYTF.

The chain is built from TRBV27 and TRBJ2-7; 14 bases match TRBD2. Per the germline V gene, CDR1 is MNHEY and CDR2 is SMNVEV (reference sequence). Trimming cost V 2 bases and J 4 bases; bases outside gene matches: 7. The CDR3 is 17 residues long. CDR3 in DNA: TGTGCCAGCAGTTTAGGACTAGCGGGGGGTCCCAGATACGAGCAGTACTTC. Amino acids: CASSLGLAGGPRYEQYF.

The V and J genes are TRBV4-1 and TRBJ1-2; 10 bases are shared with TRBD1. The CDR3 runs 13 residues. Per the germline V gene, CDR1 is MGHRA and CDR2 is YSYEKL. V shed 4 bases and J 8 bases; nucleotides not matched to a gene: 4. This CDR3 reads CASSPGQGDGYTF. CDR3 coding DNA: TGCGCCAGCAGCCCCGGACAGGGGGACGGCTACACCTTC.

This chain connects TRBV7-9 to TRBJ2-5; 15 positions match TRBD2. CDR1 SEHNR and CDR2 FQNEAQ come from the germline V gene (reference sequence). The CDR3 sequence is 17 residues long. Trimming removed 4 bases from V and 1 base from J; junction bases left unmatched: 4. CDR3 coding DNA: TGTGCCAGCAGCTCGGGACTAGCGGGGGGCTTCCAAGAGACCCAGTACTTC. It encodes CASSSGLAGGFQETQYF.

The chain links TRBV25-1 to TRBJ1-2; D ambiguous. CDR1 and CDR2 (germline): MGHDK, SYGVNS. The CDR3 spans 14 residues. Trimming removed 2 bases from V and 1 base from J, with 8 bases in between. This CDR3 reads CASSEIQSNYGYTF. CDR3 nucleotide sequence: TGTGCCAGCAGTGAAATACAGAGTAACTATGGCTACACCTTC.

The gene calls are TRBV6-4 and TRBJ2-1, with 15 bases fitting TRBD2. Germline CDR1 MRHNA, CDR2 SNTAGT. This CDR3 has 15 residues. After removal of 7 bases from V and 5 bases from J, the junction contained 3 bases not matched to a gene. The CDR3 here is CASKRTSGGDNEQFF. CDR3 bases: TGTGCCAGCAAGAGGACTAGCGGGGGGGACAATGAGCAGTTCTTC.

The chain is built from TRBV6-5 and TRBJ2-2, with 9 bases aligning to TRBD1. V trimming: 5 bases; J trimming: 3 bases; junction bases outside the gene matches: 1. This CDR3 has 14 residues. Germline V gene lookup returns CDR1 MNHEY and CDR2 SVGAGI. CDR3 sequence: CASSRTGDTGELFF. The DNA for the CDR3 is TGTGCCAGCAGTCGGACAGGGGACACCGGGGAGCTGTTTTTT.

This chain uses TRBV5-8 with TRBJ2-7; weak D call: TRBD2 (7 bases). V was cut by 0 bases and J by 3 bases, with 10 bases left in between. CDR3 length equals 14 residues. Germline V gene data show CDR1 as SGHTS and CDR2 as YDEGEE. This CDR3 is CASSLGGGGYEQYF. The CDR3 bases are TGTGCCAGCAGCTTGGGGGGGGGCGGCTACGAGCAGTACTTC. Full variable domain (outside the CDR3, taken from reference TRBV5-8 and TRBJ2-7): EAGVTQSPTHLIKTRGQQATLRCSPISGHTSVYWYQQALGLGLQFLLWYDEGEERNRGNFPPRFSGRQFPNYSSELNVNALELEDSALYLCASSLGGGGYEQYFGPGTRLTVT.

There are a few counts of this clone. V and J are TRBV29-1 and TRBJ2-3, with D perhaps matching TRBD2 (5 bases). The V and J ends lost 1 base and 4 bases respectively, with 15 bases between them. The V gene's germline CDR1 is SQVTM and CDR2 ANQGSEA. The CDR3 sequence is 15 residues long. In nucleotides, the CDR3 is TGCAGCGTTGAAGGGTCTGCCTCGGGGTCAGATACGCAGTATTTT. Its translation: CSVEGSASGSDTQYF.

The chain has TRBV7-3 and TRBJ1-6, with D uncertain. Per germline, CDR1 SGHTA and CDR2 FQGTGA. There are 14 residues in the CDR3. V was clipped by 5 bases and J by 11 bases, with 16 bases between them. CDR3 nucleotides: TGTGCCAGCAGCCCTGGGCCTAGCGGCACACCCCTCCACTTT. Residues: CASSPGPSGTPLHF. Based on the CDR3 plus reference TRBV7-3 and TRBJ1-6, the full variable domain is GAGVSQTPSNKVTEKGKYVELRCDPISGHTALYWYRQSLGQGPEFLIYFQGTGAADDSGLPNDRFFAVRPEGSVSTLKIQRTERGDSAVYLCASSPGPSGTPLHFGNGTRLTVT.

The chain has TRBV11-2 and TRBJ2-7, with TRBD1 identical over 7 bases. The junction had 11 bases not matched to a gene; V was cut back by 4 bases and J by 2 bases. CDR1 SGHAT and CDR2 FQNNGV come from the germline V gene. CDR3 size: 16 residues. CDR3 nucleotide sequence: TGTGCCAGCAGCTCTCTATCTCGACAGGGCGCCTACGAGCAGTACTTC. Amino acids: CASSSLSRQGAYEQYF.

The chain has TRBV3-1 (or the pseudogene TRBV3-2) and TRBJ1-1; D is perhaps TRBD1 (5 bases). The CDR3 is 15 residues long. CDR1 is LGHDT and CDR2 is YNNKEL in the germline V gene (reference sequence). Trimming removed 4 bases at V and 1 base at J, with 13 bases between. In nucleotides, the CDR3 is TGTGCCAGCAGCCCCATCCCCCAGGGGAACACTGAAGCTTTCTTT. Amino acid sequence: CASSPIPQGNTEAFF.

The table lists this clone with a few counts. The genes are TRBV7-2 and TRBJ2-5; 7 bases map to TRBD1. The V gene's germline CDR1 is SGHTA and CDR2 FQGNSA. This CDR3 is 15 amino acids long. V was clipped by 6 bases and J by 4 bases; unmatched bases: 11. CDR3 loop: CASRLRTGLAETQYF. The CDR3 DNA reads TGTGCCAGCAGACTAAGGACAGGACTCGCAGAGACCCAGTACTTC.

This clone has a single count. The V gene is TRBV7-9, the J gene TRBJ1-1; D call uncertain. Germline CDR1 reads SEHNR; CDR2 reads FQNEAQ (reference sequence). Between the trimmed V and J ends, which lost 1 base and 11 bases, there was a span of 14 bases. The CDR3 is 13 residues long. CDR3 in DNA: TGTGCCAGCAGCTTAGACTTTAGCTCTGCCGCTTTCTTT. It yields the protein CASSLDFSSAAFF.

V and J are TRBV9 and TRBJ1-1; no firm D call. This CDR3 has 14 amino acids. V lost 0 bases, J lost 7 bases, and 13 bases lay in between. Germline CDR1 is SGDLS and CDR2 is YYNGEE. The CDR3 DNA reads TGTGCCAGCAGCGTAGCTTCACGGAGTAATGAAGCTTTCTTT. Translation: CASSVASRSNEAFF.